The present T cell receptor beta chain was sequenced within a study of T cells in Graves' hyperthyroidism and ophthalmopathy. What was amplified from RNA transcripts were TCR beta CDR3 regions. First-round RT-PCR with HTBI primers amplified the TCR CDR3 region. Via MiXCR, TCRdb re-called the multiplex PCR reads, giving one row per CDR3 protein. The repertoire holds more than 600,000 distinct CDR3 sequences, with 16% as singletons. Sequenced input: blood. The clonotype comes from a young man with Graves' hyperthyroidism.

This CDR3 is CASKRTGLYEQYF. The CDR3, as DNA: TGTGCCAGCAAACGGACAGGACTTTACGAGCAGTACTTC. The rearrangement uses TRBV2 and TRBJ2-7; 7 bases are a match to TRBD1. Germline CDR1 is SNHLY and CDR2 is FYNNEI. The CDR3 has 13 residues. V was clipped by 7 bases and J by 4 bases; unmatched bases: 7.